The source of this T cell receptor (beta chain) is a study of T cell responses to AZD1222 COVID-19 vaccine. This CDR3 has 16 residues. The V and J ends lost 5 bases and 10 bases respectively, with 24 bases between them. From germline, CDR1 is SGHAT and CDR2 FQNNGV. Overall study results and limits: Baseline serostatus was positive in only six AZD1222 recipients. Most donors were white British and more were female, and clonal diversity was possibly underestimated. When two AZD1222 doses had been given, Spike-specific TCR breadth and depth rose.

TCRdb's table, derived via immunoSEQ multiplex PCR, lists solely in-frame clones and lacks some. The sample lists 120,000 or so clones; roughly 90% were seen once. Concerning this clone itself: Its antigen is not identified.

This sample comprised peripheral blood, obtained on day 0 of AZD1222 vaccination. The genes are TRBV11-2 and TRBJ2-1, with D perhaps matching TRBD2 (6 bases). The origin of this receptor is an adult in good health. CDR3 in amino acids: CASSPRQVAVGGEQFF. The CDR3 nucleotides read TGTGCCAGCAGCCCAAGGCAGGTAGCGGTGGGGGGAGAGCAGTTCTTC.